The 25 T cell receptor beta chains listed next were all sequenced from one sample in a study of blood T cell repertoires in COVID-19. Only in-frame clones appear in the TCRdb table, and some are missing; sequencing was by immunoSEQ multiplex PCR. The table has tens of thousands of clones, over 75% seen once. The sequencing sample was made of peripheral blood. The receptor source for this set is a man aged 45-60 years with active COVID-19.

This sequence joins TRBV3-1 (or the pseudogene TRBV3-2) and TRBJ2-5, with D maybe TRBD2 (7 bases). Deletions cut 4 bases from V and 1 base from J, with 13 bases between. The CDR3 has 15 residues. Germline V lookup: CDR1 LGHDT, CDR2 YNNKEL (reference sequence). CDR3 nucleotide sequence: TGTGCCAGCAGCCTAGGGAGGGGGGTCCAAGAGACCCAGTACTTC. Amino acids: CASSLGRGVQETQYF.

This chain links TRBV15 with TRBJ2-2; 7 bases are shared with TRBD1. This CDR3 is 18 amino acids long. Germline V lookup: CDR1 LNHNV, CDR2 YYDKDF (reference sequence). Trimming took 0 bases from V and 1 from J; bases not matched to a gene: 8. The CDR3 reads CATSRDSDREENTGELFF. The CDR3 nucleotides read TGTGCCACCAGCAGAGATTCTGACAGGGAAGAGAACACCGGGGAGCTGTTTTTT.

The J gene is TRBJ1-2, the V gene TRBV7-9; no definite D call. V gave up 1 base and J gave up 8 bases, with 8 bases separating them. The CDR3 consists of 12 residues. Germline lookup yields CDR1 SEHNR and CDR2 FQNEAQ (reference sequence). The CDR3 DNA reads TGTGCCAGCAGCTTAGGTAGCGGGGGCTACACCTTC. It yields the protein CASSLGSGGYTF.

The V gene is TRBV29-1, the J gene TRBJ1-5; 10 nucleotides match TRBD1. CDR3 length: 13 amino acids. The V gene end was trimmed by 6 bases and the J gene end by 6 bases; junction bases not matched to a gene: 5. Germline loops: CDR1 SQVTM, CDR2 ANQGSEA. CDR3 DNA sequence: TGCAGCGTCGGGACAGGGGTCGGTCAGCCCCAGCATTTT. Protein sequence: CSVGTGVGQPQHF.

V gene TRBV5-1 combines with J gene TRBJ2-3; D is ambiguous. The CDR3 extends over 14 amino acids. The V gene's germline CDR1 is SGHRS and CDR2 YFSETQ. Trimming cost V 2 bases and J 0 bases, with 7 bases left between them. CDR3: CASSFQSSTDTQYF. CDR3 DNA sequence: TGCGCCAGCAGCTTCCAATCCAGCACAGATACGCAGTATTTT.

The chain has TRBV10-3 and TRBJ2-6; TRBD1 matches 11 bases. The CDR3 has 17 residues. Germline loops: CDR1 ENHRY, CDR2 SYGVKD. The J segment lost 0 bases and the V segment lost 7 bases, leaving 5 bases of the junction unmatched. CDR3 region: CAIMGTGGNSGANVLTF. DNA for the CDR3: TGTGCCATCATGGGGACAGGGGGTAACTCTGGGGCCAACGTCCTGACTTTC.

V usage is TRBV18 and J usage is TRBJ1-1, with TRBD1 matching over 9 bases. Germline CDR1 KGHSH, CDR2 LQKENI. The CDR3 has 16 amino acids. The J segment lost 3 bases and the V segment lost 5 bases, leaving 10 bases of the junction unmatched. The CDR3 nucleotides read TGTGCCAGCTCATCCGGGACAGGGCGGGGGGACACTGAAGCTTTCTTT. Its translation: CASSSGTGRGDTEAFF.

The rearrangement uses TRBV11-2 and TRBJ2-6; TRBD1 matches 12 bases. The CDR3 runs 18 residues. Germline assignment: CDR1 SGHAT and CDR2 FQNNGV. V lost 0 bases, J lost 12 bases, and 12 bases stayed unmatched. The DNA of the CDR3 is TGTGCCAGCAGCTTAGATGGGGGACAGGGGGCGAAACGGATCGTCCTGACTTTC. It specifies CASSLDGGQGAKRIVLTF.

This clone has more than one count but fewer than ten. DNA of the CDR3: TGTGCCTGGAGTGTACGGGCGGGGCCCGGAGAGACCCAGTACTTC. It codes for CAWSVRAGPGETQYF. V gene TRBV30 combines with J gene TRBJ2-5; D is possibly TRBD2 (6 bases). The length of the CDR3 is 15 residues. Germline V gene data show CDR1 as GTSNPN and CDR2 as SVGIG (reference sequence). V dropped 0 bases and J dropped 4 bases, with 15 bases sitting between them.

The V and J genes are TRBV6-1 and TRBJ1-2; a weak D match, TRBD1 (6 bases). V shed 3 bases and J shed 6 bases, with 17 bases lying between them. This CDR3 comprises 15 residues. The V gene's germline CDR1 is MNHNS and CDR2 SASEGT. CDR3 nucleotide sequence: TGTGCCAGCAGTGATCCCTGGGGCAGGGGAGATGGCTACACCTTC. Protein sequence: CASSDPWGRGDGYTF.

The rearrangement uses TRBV12-5 and TRBJ2-7, with no clear D. The CDR3 has 13 residues. The V gene lost 1 base and the J gene lost 2 bases, with 6 bases spanning the gap. In germline, CDR1 is LGHNT, CDR2 FRNRAP. The CDR3 sequence is CASGLEPTYEQYF. Here the CDR3 DNA reads TGTGCTAGTGGTTTGGAACCTACCTACGAGCAGTACTTC. The whole variable domain, filled in from reference TRBV12-5 and TRBJ2-7, reads DARVTQTPRHKVTEMGQEVTMRCQPILGHNTVFWYRQTMMQGLELLAYFRNRAPLDDSGMPKDRFSAEMPDATLATLKIQPSEPRDSAVYFCASGLEPTYEQYFGPGTRLTVT.

J is TRBJ2-6 and V is TRBV15; no clear D gene. The V gene's germline CDR1 is LNHNV and CDR2 YYDKDF (reference sequence). V lost 0 bases and J lost 2, with 5 bases in between. This CDR3 region has 15 residues. The CDR3 sequence is CATSRDLTGANVLTF. Written as DNA, the CDR3 is TGTGCCACCAGCAGAGATTTAACTGGGGCCAACGTCCTGACTTTC.

The CDR3 nucleotides are TGTGCCAGCAGCCCCAGACAGGGGGCCTACGAGCAGTACTTC. Encoded protein: CASSPRQGAYEQYF. This chain joins TRBV7-2 and TRBJ2-7, with 9 bases identical to TRBD1. The CDR3 loop spans 14 amino acids. V was clipped by 5 bases and J by 2 bases; unmatched bases: 4. Germline V gene data show CDR1 as SGHTA and CDR2 as FQGNSA.

This clone occurred once. The genes are TRBV5-6 and TRBJ1-2; weak D call: TRBD1 (5 bases). The V end lost 4 bases, the J end lost 3 bases, and 16 bases lay between the germline ends. The CDR3 is 15 amino acids. Germline loops: CDR1 SGHDT, CDR2 YYEEEE. CDR3 DNA: TGTGCCAGCAGCCGAGCGGGTAGGGGCGACTATGGCTACACCTTC. As protein: CASSRAGRGDYGYTF.

This chain connects TRBV14 to TRBJ1-1, with 9 bases fitting TRBD1. This CDR3 is built from 15 residues. Germline CDR1 is SGHDN and CDR2 is FVKESK. V shed 1 base, J shed 6 bases, and the junction held 6 bases outside the gene matches. CDR3 amino acids: CASSQALQGAAEAFF. CDR3 bases: TGTGCCAGCAGCCAAGCTTTACAGGGGGCGGCTGAAGCTTTCTTT. The variable domain in full, with the rest retrieved from reference TRBV14 and TRBJ1-1, is EAGVTQFPSHSVIEKGQTVTLRCDPISGHDNLYWYRRVMGKEIKFLLHFVKESKQDESGMPNNRFLAERTGGTYSTLKVQPAELEDSGVYFCASSQALQGAAEAFFGQGTRLTVV.

The chain couples TRBV4-1 to TRBJ2-3, with a weak D call TRBD1 (6 bases). Trimming removed 10 bases from V and 4 bases from J, with 18 bases in between. The CDR3 runs to 14 residues. Germline CDR1 and CDR2: MGHRA and YSYEKL. CDR3: CATQRTAGADTQYF. Here the CDR3 DNA reads TGCGCCACCCAAAGGACTGCAGGGGCAGATACGCAGTATTTT.

V gene TRBV19 combines with J gene TRBJ1-1, with 9 bases identical to TRBD1. The CDR3 extends over 12 amino acids. Germline values: CDR1 LNHDA, CDR2 SQIVND (reference sequence). Trimming took 5 bases from V and 9 from J; bases not matched to a gene: 4. CDR3 sequence reads: CASSPGTGKAFF. In DNA form, the CDR3 reads TGTGCCAGTAGTCCCGGGACAGGGAAAGCTTTCTTT.

The rearrangement links TRBV13 to TRBJ1-2, with D possibly TRBD1 on 5 matching bases. The germline gives CDR1 PRHDT, CDR2 FYEKMQ (reference sequence). Between the trimmed V and J ends, which lost 0 bases and 8 bases, there was a span of 10 bases. This CDR3 spans 13 amino acids. The CDR3 DNA follows: TGTGCCAGCAGCTTAGGTGGGGCCGAGGGCTACACCTTC. It is translated as CASSLGGAEGYTF.

This clone was observed a single time. V usage is TRBV6-5 and J usage is TRBJ1-5, with TRBD1 as a possible D gene (6 bases). The CDR3 runs to 14 residues. V was pared by 0 bases and J by 7 bases, with 10 bases between. Looked up from germline, CDR1 is MNHEY and CDR2 is SVGAGI. DNA for the CDR3: TGTGCCAGCAGTTACTCGAGGGGGGGACAGCCCCAGCATTTT. Amino acid sequence: CASSYSRGGQPQHF.

J is TRBJ1-2 and V is TRBV28; TRBD1 agrees at 10 bases. The CDR3 is made up of 15 amino acids. V lost 2 bases, J lost 3 bases, and 3 bases stayed unmatched. In germline, CDR1 is MDHEN, CDR2 SYDVKM. CDR3 in amino acids: CASSLEGQGYYGYTF. The DNA for the CDR3 is TGTGCCAGCAGTTTAGAGGGACAGGGGTACTATGGCTACACCTTC.

The genes are TRBV5-6 and TRBJ2-2; 10 positions match TRBD2. Germline V CDR1 and CDR2: SGHDT, YYEEEE. V lost 2 bases and J lost 3; bases outside the gene matches: 4. The CDR3 runs 16 residues. CDR3 nucleotide sequence: TGTGCCAGCAGCTTAAGCGGGGGGGCGGACACCGGGGAGCTGTTTTTT. As protein: CASSLSGGADTGELFF.

Relative to its sample, this clone is medium-sized. The chain links TRBV5-6 to TRBJ1-6; 7 nucleotides agree with TRBD1. This CDR3 region has 15 residues. Germline V gene sequence: CDR1 SGHDT, CDR2 YYEEEE. The trim removed 1 base at V and 9 bases at J, leaving 7 bases unmatched. The DNA for the CDR3 is TGTGCCAGCAGCTTGCCGACAGGGACGGGTTCACCCCTCCACTTT. This gives the protein CASSLPTGTGSPLHF.

The rearrangement uses TRBV6-5 and TRBJ1-4; D not certain. CDR3 length equals 15 residues. V lost 2 bases and J 5 bases, leaving 12 bases between the germline ends. Germline assignment: CDR1 MNHEY and CDR2 SVGAGI. The CDR3 sequence is CASSYGQLANEKLFF. In DNA, the CDR3 is TGTGCCAGCAGTTACGGGCAGCTCGCCAATGAAAAACTGTTTTTT.

The chain combines TRBV7-6 with TRBJ2-7; 8 bases match TRBD1. The CDR3 has 15 residues. The V gene's germline CDR1 is SGHVS and CDR2 FNYEAQ. The V and J ends lost 5 bases and 7 bases, in that order; junction bases with no gene match: 13. For the CDR3, the DNA is TGTGCCAGCAGCCCTCTACCGGACAGGGTGGGGGAGCAGTACTTC. Amino acid sequence: CASSPLPDRVGEQYF.

The V call is TRBV12-5, the J call TRBJ1-2, with 7 bases aligning to TRBD1. CDR3 length equals 17 residues. V was pared by 0 bases and J by 4 bases, with 11 bases of the junction left unmatched. CDR1 is LGHNT, CDR2 FRNRAP, per germline. The DNA for the CDR3 is TGTGCTAGTGGTTTGGTACTCAGGTCAGGGGGAGGCTATGGCTACACCTTC. Its protein product is CASGLVLRSGGGYGYTF. Looking up the rest from reference TRBV12-5 and TRBJ1-2 gives the full variable domain: DARVTQTPRHKVTEMGQEVTMRCQPILGHNTVFWYRQTMMQGLELLAYFRNRAPLDDSGMPKDRFSAEMPDATLATLKIQPSEPRDSAVYFCASGLVLRSGGGYGYTFGSGTRLTVV.